This T cell receptor (beta chain) emerged from a study of T cell responses to AZD1222 COVID-19 vaccine. Study details: Second doses were pooled across both intervals (about 4 or about 12 weeks). Findings of the study overall: Vaccination with two AZD1222 doses was followed by a rise in Spike-specific TCR breadth and depth.

This CDR3 contains 13 residues. CDR1 and CDR2 from the germline V gene are SGDLS and YYNGEE. V lost 2 bases and J lost 3, with 8 bases in between. Assay: immunoSEQ multiplex PCR; the TCRdb copy retains only in-frame clones and omits some. The table includes under 150,000 clones, 93% detected once. Points on this clone: The target antigen is unknown.

The sample was peripheral blood, taken on day 0 of AZD1222 vaccination. This TCR came from an adult in good health. The rearrangement uses TRBV9 and TRBJ1-1; D uncertain. Here the CDR3 DNA reads TGTGCCAGCAGCGTGCAGTTAGACACTGAAGCTTTCTTT. This translates into CASSVQLDTEAFF.